Reported below is one T cell receptor (beta chain). In the authors' workflow: Reference gene primer amplification yielded estimated nucleated cell counts. Sequenced by immunoSEQ multiplex PCR; TCRdb stores in-frame clones only, minus some. For V, J and clone size, that table is used; D and trimming come from the DNA. The sample gives tens of thousands of clones, under 90% of which show up once; roughly 12% is in the top ten. V was shortened by 3 bases and J by 9 bases, with 29 bases between the two germline ends. The CDR3 extends over 19 amino acids. Germline V lookup: CDR1 MDHEN, CDR2 SYDVKM. This sample was taken from a study of blood T cell repertoires in COVID-19. Whole-study context: Samples representing acute and convalescent COVID-19 were sourced from the United States, Italy and Spain. T cells, B-cell-depleted T cells, or PBMCs supplied cDNA or gDNA.

Sequencing input: peripheral blood. The gene calls are TRBV28 and TRBJ2-2; weak D call: TRBD1 (6 bases). The clonotype was recovered from a man in his 70s with acute or convalescent COVID-19. DNA for the CDR3: TGTGCCAGCAGTTTTATGGGCAACAGGGCTCAATCACTTAGCAGGGAGCTGTTTTTT. As protein: CASSFMGNRAQSLSRELFF.